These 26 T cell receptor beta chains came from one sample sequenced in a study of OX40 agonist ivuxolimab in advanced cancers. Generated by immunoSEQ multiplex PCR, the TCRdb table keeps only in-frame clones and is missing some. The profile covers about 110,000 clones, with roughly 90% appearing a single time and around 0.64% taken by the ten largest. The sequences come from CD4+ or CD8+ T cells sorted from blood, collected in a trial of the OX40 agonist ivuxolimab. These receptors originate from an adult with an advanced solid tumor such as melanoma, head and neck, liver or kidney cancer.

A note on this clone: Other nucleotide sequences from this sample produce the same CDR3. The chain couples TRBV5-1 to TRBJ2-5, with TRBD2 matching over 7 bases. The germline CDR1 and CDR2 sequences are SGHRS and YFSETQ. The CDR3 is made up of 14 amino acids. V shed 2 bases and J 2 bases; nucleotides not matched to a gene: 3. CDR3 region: CASSLGRGQETQYF. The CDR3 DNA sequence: TGCGCCAGCAGCTTAGGGAGGGGACAAGAGACCCAGTACTTC.

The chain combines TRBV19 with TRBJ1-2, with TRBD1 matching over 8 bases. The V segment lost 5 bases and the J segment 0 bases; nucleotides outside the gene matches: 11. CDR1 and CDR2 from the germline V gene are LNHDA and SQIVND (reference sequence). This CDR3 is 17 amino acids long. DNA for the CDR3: TGTGCCAGTAGTGAACGGACAGGGAGCTTAGCTAACTATGGCTACACCTTC. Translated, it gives CASSERTGSLANYGYTF.

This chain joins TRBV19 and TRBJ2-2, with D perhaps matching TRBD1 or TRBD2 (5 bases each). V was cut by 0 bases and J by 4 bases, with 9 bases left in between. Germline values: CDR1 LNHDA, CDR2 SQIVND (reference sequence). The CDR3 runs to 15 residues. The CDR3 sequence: CASSIDLGGTGELFF. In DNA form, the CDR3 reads TGTGCCAGTAGTATAGATCTTGGGGGCACCGGGGAGCTGTTTTTT.

The CDR3 DNA reads as TGTGCCAGCAGTATTACTAGGACCAATGAGCAGTTCTTC. Protein product: CASSITRTNEQFF. V and J are TRBV2 and TRBJ2-1, with TRBD2 as a possible D gene (5 bases). The CDR3 sequence is 13 residues long. Trimming took 5 bases from V and 6 from J, leaving 11 bases between them. Germline CDR1 SNHLY, CDR2 FYNNEI.

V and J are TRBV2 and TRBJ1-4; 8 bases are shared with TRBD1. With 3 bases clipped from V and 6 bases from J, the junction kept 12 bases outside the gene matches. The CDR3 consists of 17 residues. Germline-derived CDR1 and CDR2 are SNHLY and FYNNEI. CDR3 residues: CASSDPGGGKQHEKLFF. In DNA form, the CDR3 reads TGTGCCAGCAGTGATCCAGGGGGCGGCAAGCAGCATGAAAAACTGTTTTTT.

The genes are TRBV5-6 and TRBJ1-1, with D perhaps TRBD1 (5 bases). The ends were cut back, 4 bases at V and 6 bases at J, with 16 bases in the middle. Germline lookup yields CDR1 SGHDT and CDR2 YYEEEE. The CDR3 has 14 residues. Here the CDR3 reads CASSGRGARPEAFF. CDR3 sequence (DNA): TGTGCCAGCAGCGGACGAGGGGCGCGCCCTGAAGCTTTCTTT.

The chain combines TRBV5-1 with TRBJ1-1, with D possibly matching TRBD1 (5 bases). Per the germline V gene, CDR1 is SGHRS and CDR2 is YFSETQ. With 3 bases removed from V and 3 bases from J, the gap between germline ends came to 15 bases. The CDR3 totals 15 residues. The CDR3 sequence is CASSSGVAVDTEAFF. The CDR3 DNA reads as TGCGCCAGCAGCTCGGGGGTGGCCGTTGACACTGAAGCTTTCTTT.

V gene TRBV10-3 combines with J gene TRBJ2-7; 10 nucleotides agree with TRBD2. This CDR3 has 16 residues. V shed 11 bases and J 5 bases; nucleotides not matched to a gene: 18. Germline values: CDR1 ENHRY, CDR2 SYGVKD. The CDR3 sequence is CALSGTSDARLDEQYF. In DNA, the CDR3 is TGTGCCTTATCCGGGACTAGCGATGCCCGCCTAGACGAGCAGTACTTC.

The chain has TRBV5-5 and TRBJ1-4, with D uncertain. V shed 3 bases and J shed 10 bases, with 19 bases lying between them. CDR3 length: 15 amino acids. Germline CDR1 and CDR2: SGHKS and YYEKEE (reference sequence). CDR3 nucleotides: TGTGCCAGCAGCTCGACCGTAACCATCCCAGTAAAACTGTTTTTT. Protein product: CASSSTVTIPVKLFF.

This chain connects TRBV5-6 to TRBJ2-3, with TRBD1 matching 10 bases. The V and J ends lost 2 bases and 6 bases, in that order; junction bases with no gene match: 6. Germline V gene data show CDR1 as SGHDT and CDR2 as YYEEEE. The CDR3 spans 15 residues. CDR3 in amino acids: CASSLVTGGVDTQYF. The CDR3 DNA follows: TGTGCCAGCAGCTTAGTGACAGGGGGCGTCGATACGCAGTATTTT.

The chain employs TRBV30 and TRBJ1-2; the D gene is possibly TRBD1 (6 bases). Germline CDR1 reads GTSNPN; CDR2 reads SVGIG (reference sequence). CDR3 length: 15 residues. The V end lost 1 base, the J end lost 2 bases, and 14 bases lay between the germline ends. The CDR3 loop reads CAWSEGGLGNYGYTF. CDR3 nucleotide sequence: TGTGCCTGGAGTGAGGGGGGGCTCGGAAACTATGGCTACACCTTC.

The CDR3 coding sequence is TGCGCCAGCAGCATGGACAGTTTCTATAATTCACCCCTCCACTTT. Translated, it gives CASSMDSFYNSPLHF. J is TRBJ1-6 and V is TRBV5-1, with a possible D match to TRBD1 (6 bases). CDR1 is SGHRS, CDR2 YFSETQ, per germline. The CDR3 is 15 residues long. V was cut by 4 bases and J by 3 bases, with 11 bases left in between.

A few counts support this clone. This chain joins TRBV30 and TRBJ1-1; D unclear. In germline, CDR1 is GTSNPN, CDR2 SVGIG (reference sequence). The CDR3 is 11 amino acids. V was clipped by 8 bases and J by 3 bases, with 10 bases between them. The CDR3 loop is CATTQDTEAFF. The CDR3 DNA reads TGTGCCACGACCCAGGACACTGAAGCTTTCTTT.

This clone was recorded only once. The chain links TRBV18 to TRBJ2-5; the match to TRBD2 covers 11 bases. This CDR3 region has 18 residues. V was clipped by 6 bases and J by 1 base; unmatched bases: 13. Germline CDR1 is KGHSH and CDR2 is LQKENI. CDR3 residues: CASSPRRLAGMGQETQYF. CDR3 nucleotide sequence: TGTGCCAGCTCTCCTAGGAGACTAGCGGGAATGGGCCAAGAGACCCAGTACTTC.

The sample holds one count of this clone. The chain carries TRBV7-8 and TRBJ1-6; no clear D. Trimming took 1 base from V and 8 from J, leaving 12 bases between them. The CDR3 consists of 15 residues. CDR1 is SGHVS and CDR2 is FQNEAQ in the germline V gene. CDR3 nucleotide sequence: TGTGCCAGCAGCTTAGGAGGAAGGCGGGATTCACCCCTCCACTTT. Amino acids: CASSLGGRRDSPLHF. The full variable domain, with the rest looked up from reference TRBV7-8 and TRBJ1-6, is GAGVSQSPRYKVAKRGQDVALRCDPISGHVSLFWYQQALGQGPEFLTYFQNEAQLDKSGLPSDRFFAERPEGSVSTLKIQRTQQEDSAVYLCASSLGGRRDSPLHFGNGTRLTVT.

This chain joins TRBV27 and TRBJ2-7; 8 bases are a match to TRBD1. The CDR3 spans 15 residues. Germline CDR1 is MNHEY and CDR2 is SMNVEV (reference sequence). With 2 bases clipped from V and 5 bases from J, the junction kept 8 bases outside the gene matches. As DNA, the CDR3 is TGTGCCAGCAGTTTACCGGGACAGGCTTCTCACGAGCAGTACTTC. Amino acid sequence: CASSLPGQASHEQYF.

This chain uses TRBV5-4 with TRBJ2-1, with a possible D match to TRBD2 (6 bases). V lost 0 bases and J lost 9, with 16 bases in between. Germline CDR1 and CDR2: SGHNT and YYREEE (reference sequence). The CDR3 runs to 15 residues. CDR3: CASSLGLAPEGEQFF. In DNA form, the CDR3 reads TGTGCCAGCAGCTTGGGTCTAGCGCCCGAGGGTGAGCAGTTCTTC. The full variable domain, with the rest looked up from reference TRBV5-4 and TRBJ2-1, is ETGVTQSPTHLIKTRGQQVTLRCSSQSGHNTVSWYQQALGQGPQFIFQYYREEENGRGNFPPRFSGLQFPNYSSELNVNALELDDSALYLCASSLGLAPEGEQFFGPGTRLTVL.

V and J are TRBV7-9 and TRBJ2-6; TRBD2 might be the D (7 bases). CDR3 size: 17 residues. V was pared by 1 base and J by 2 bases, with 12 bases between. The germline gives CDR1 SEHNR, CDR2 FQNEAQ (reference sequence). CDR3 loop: CASSLDRGAAGANVLTF. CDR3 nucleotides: TGTGCCAGCAGCTTAGATCGGGGGGCGGCTGGGGCCAACGTCCTGACTTTC.

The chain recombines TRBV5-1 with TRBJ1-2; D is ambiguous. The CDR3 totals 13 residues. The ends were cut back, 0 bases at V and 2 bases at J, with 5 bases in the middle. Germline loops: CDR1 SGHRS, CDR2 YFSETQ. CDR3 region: CASSLARNYGYTF. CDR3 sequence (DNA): TGCGCCAGCAGCTTGGCCAGAAACTATGGCTACACCTTC.

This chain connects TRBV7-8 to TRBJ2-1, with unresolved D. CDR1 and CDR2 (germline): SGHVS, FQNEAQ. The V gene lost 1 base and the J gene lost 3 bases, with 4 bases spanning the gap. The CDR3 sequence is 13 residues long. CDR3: CASSLDSYNEQFF. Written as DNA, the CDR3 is TGTGCCAGCAGCTTAGACAGCTACAATGAGCAGTTCTTC.

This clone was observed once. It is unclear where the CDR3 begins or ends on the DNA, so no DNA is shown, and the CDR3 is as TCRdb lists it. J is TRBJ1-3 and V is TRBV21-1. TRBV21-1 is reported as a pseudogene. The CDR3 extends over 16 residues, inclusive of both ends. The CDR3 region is CASSKDRVGVGNTIYF.

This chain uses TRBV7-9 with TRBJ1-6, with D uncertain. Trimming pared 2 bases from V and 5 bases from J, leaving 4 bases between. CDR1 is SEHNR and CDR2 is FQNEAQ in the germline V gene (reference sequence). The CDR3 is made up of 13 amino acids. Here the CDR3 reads CASSLTDNSPLHF. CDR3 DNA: TGTGCCAGCAGCTTAACAGATAATTCACCCCTCCACTTT.

The CDR3, as DNA: TGTGCCAGTAGTCCAAAGGGGGGGACTGTCCCCTACGAGCAGTACTTC. It codes for CASSPKGGTVPYEQYF. The V and J genes are TRBV19 and TRBJ2-7, with D tentatively TRBD2 (7 bases). The length of the CDR3 is 16 residues. Trimming left V 5 bases short and J 2 bases short, with 19 bases between. Germline V lookup: CDR1 LNHDA, CDR2 SQIVND (reference sequence). Looking up the rest from reference TRBV19 and TRBJ2-7 gives the full variable domain: DGGITQSPKYLFRKEGQNVTLSCEQNLNHDAMYWYRQDPGQGLRLIYYSQIVNDFQKGDIAEGYSVSREKKESFPLTVTSAQKNPTAFYLCASSPKGGTVPYEQYFGPGTRLTVT.

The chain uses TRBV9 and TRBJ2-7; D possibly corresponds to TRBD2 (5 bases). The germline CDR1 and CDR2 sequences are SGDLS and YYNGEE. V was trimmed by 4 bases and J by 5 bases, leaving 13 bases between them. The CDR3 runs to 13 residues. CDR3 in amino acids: CASSPRGGHEQYF. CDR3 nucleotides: TGTGCCAGCAGCCCCCGGGGTGGGCACGAGCAGTACTTC.

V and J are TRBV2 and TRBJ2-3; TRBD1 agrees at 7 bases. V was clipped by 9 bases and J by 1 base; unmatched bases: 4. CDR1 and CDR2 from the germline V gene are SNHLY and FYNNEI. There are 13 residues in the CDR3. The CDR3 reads CARRGQGTDTQYF. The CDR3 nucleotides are TGTGCCAGACGAGGACAGGGCACAGATACGCAGTATTTT.

The chain's CDR3 is CASSTIQGNTQYF. CDR3 sequence (DNA): TGTGCCAGTAGTACGATACAGGGTAATACGCAGTATTTT. This chain joins TRBV19 and TRBJ2-3; D might be TRBD1 (6 bases). In germline, CDR1 is LNHDA, CDR2 SQIVND (reference sequence). The CDR3 sequence is 13 residues long. Trimming left V 4 bases short and J 7 bases short, with 12 bases between.